The 31 T cell receptor beta chains reported below all come from one sample, sequenced in a study of identical twins. TCRdb used MiXCR to reprocess the 5' RACE reads, holding one entry per CDR3 protein. Among more than 250,000 distinct CDR3 sequences listed, roughly 8.6% were seen once. The data also belong to a second study, concerning yellow fever vaccine responses in identical twins.

The material sequenced was memory (CD45RO+) T cells sorted from blood. These receptors were taken from a woman aged 18 to 35 in good health.

This clonotype came up a few times. The chain links TRBV29-1 to TRBJ1-4, with no clear D. Trimming took 7 bases from V and 4 from J, leaving 16 bases between them. The CDR3 is 14 residues long. Germline V CDR1 and CDR2: SQVTM, ANQGSEA. This CDR3 is CSARLRADNEKLFF. In DNA, the CDR3 is TGCAGCGCCCGGCTAAGGGCCGATAATGAAAAACTGTTTTTT.

This clonotype has only one observation. The chain recombines TRBV15 with TRBJ2-1, with D unresolved. The CDR3 has 13 amino acids. CDR1 and CDR2 from the germline V gene are LNHNV and YYDKDF (reference sequence). V was shortened by 3 bases and J by 6 bases, with 9 bases between the two germline ends. The CDR3 region has the DNA TGTGCCACCAGCAGCCTGATTGGCAATGAGCAGTTCTTC. Amino acids: CATSSLIGNEQFF.

This clonotype was detected a few times. This sequence joins TRBV24-1 and TRBJ2-3; D possibly corresponds to TRBD1 (5 bases). V was trimmed by 0 bases and J by 0 bases, leaving 9 bases between them. CDR3 length: 16 residues. Germline assignment: CDR1 KGHDR and CDR2 SFDVKD. The CDR3 protein is CATSDLGAGSTDTQYF. CDR3 bases: TGTGCCACCAGTGATTTGGGGGCAGGGAGCACAGATACGCAGTATTTT.

This clonotype occurred a few times. V is TRBV3-1 and J is TRBJ2-2, with TRBD2 matching over 9 bases. Germline CDR1 is LGHDT and CDR2 is YNNKEL (reference sequence). The CDR3 totals 16 residues. With 4 bases clipped from V and 1 base from J, the junction kept 4 bases outside the gene matches. The CDR3 region has the DNA TGTGCCAGCAGCCGCCCGACTAGCGGGAACACCGGGGAGCTGTTTTTT. Translated, it gives CASSRPTSGNTGELFF.

The CDR3 sequence: CSAGTTRGETQYF. The CDR3 nucleotides read TGCAGTGCTGGCACCACTAGGGGAGAGACCCAGTACTTC. This chain joins TRBV20-1 and TRBJ2-5; D is perhaps TRBD1 or TRBD2 (5 bases each). Deletions cut 5 bases from V and 4 bases from J, with 14 bases between. The CDR3 totals 13 residues. Germline assignment: CDR1 DFQATT and CDR2 SNEGSKA (reference sequence).

The chain employs TRBV4-2 and TRBJ1-2; TRBD1 is a possible D gene (5 bases). The CDR3 sequence is 13 residues long. The V gene lost 5 bases and the J gene lost 4 bases, with 11 bases spanning the gap. Germline V gene sequence: CDR1 LGHNA, CDR2 YNFKEQ. The CDR3 nucleotides are TGTGCCAGCAGCTTCGGGACCCTCTATGGCTACACCTTC. Translated: CASSFGTLYGYTF.

This clonotype has a count of ten or more. DNA of the CDR3: TGTGCCAGCAGCGTAGTGGGTTCAGCTTACAATGAGCAGTTCTTC. It translates to CASSVVGSAYNEQFF. This chain joins TRBV9 and TRBJ2-1; D is unclear. The germline V gene encodes CDR1 SGDLS and CDR2 YYNGEE. This CDR3 is 15 amino acids long. Trimming removed 0 bases from V and 4 bases from J, with 11 bases in between.

Only a few counts were recorded for this clonotype. V is TRBV28 and J is TRBJ2-5; 8 positions agree with TRBD1. The CDR3 is 14 residues long. Germline CDR1 reads MDHEN; CDR2 reads SYDVKM. V lost 5 bases to trimming and J lost 4 bases; unmatched junction nucleotides: 6. The CDR3 DNA reads as TGTGCCAGCAGTCAGGACAGGGTAGGAGAGACCCAGTACTTC. Translated, it gives CASSQDRVGETQYF.

This clonotype showed up many times. The chain carries TRBV29-1 and TRBJ1-3; D perhaps matches TRBD1 (6 bases). CDR1 is SQVTM, CDR2 ANQGSEA, per germline. V dropped 6 bases and J dropped 4 bases, with 13 bases sitting between them. The CDR3 extends over 13 amino acids. DNA of the CDR3: TGCAGCGTGAAGGGGGAAGCCGGAAACACCATATATTTT. This codes for CSVKGEAGNTIYF.

This sequence joins TRBV20-1 and TRBJ2-1; the match to TRBD2 covers 9 bases. The germline CDR1 and CDR2 sequences are DFQATT and SNEGSKA (reference sequence). This CDR3 contains 16 residues. J was trimmed by 7 bases and V by 2 bases; bases with no gene match: 12. The CDR3 coding sequence is TGCAGTGCTAGAAAAGCGGGAGGAATGGTGGGGAATGAGCAGTTCTTC. It encodes CSARKAGGMVGNEQFF.

The genes are TRBV10-3 and TRBJ2-1, with 9 positions matching TRBD1. V gave up 8 bases and J gave up 6 bases; unmatched junction bases: 8. The CDR3 is 14 residues long. Germline CDR1 is ENHRY and CDR2 is SYGVKD. CDR3 sequence: CAISGTGNGNEQFF. The CDR3 bases are TGTGCCATCTCCGGGACAGGGAACGGCAATGAGCAGTTCTTC.

The rearrangement links TRBV20-1 to TRBJ2-1; D is possibly TRBD2 (6 bases). This CDR3 region has 14 residues. Trimming took 5 bases from V and 4 from J, leaving 15 bases between them. The germline V gene has CDR1 DFQATT and CDR2 SNEGSKA (reference sequence). The CDR3 is CSAPRVGGYNEQFF. CDR3 nucleotide sequence: TGCAGTGCTCCCAGGGTCGGGGGATACAATGAGCAGTTCTTC.

This clonotype came up many times. V gene TRBV4-1 combines with J gene TRBJ2-3; 7 bases map to TRBD1. The CDR3 has 18 residues. Losses at the gene ends were 1 base for V and 4 bases for J; bases not matched to a gene: 14. Germline values: CDR1 MGHRA, CDR2 YSYEKL. For the CDR3, the DNA is TGCGCCAGCAGCCAAGCCCCAATCAGACAGGGTGGCCCAGATACGCAGTATTTT. It codes for CASSQAPIRQGGPDTQYF.

The sample holds many counts of this clonotype. The chain joins TRBV7-3 to TRBJ2-1; 7 bases line up with TRBD1. Germline V gene lookup returns CDR1 SGHTA and CDR2 FQGTGA. The CDR3 spans 15 residues. V dropped 5 bases and J dropped 3; count of bases not matched to a gene: 7. CDR3 protein: CASSANRDSYNEQFF. DNA of the CDR3: TGTGCCAGCAGCGCCAACCGGGACAGCTACAATGAGCAGTTCTTC.

This clonotype was found many times. The chain joins TRBV3-1 to TRBJ1-1, with no clear D. Between the trimmed V and J ends, which lost 4 bases and 4 bases, there was a span of 10 bases. Per germline, CDR1 LGHDT and CDR2 YNNKEL (reference sequence). The CDR3 is 13 residues long. CDR3 sequence reads: CASSPWETTEAFF. CDR3 coding DNA: TGTGCCAGCAGCCCCTGGGAGACCACTGAAGCTTTCTTT.

This clonotype was observed a few times. The chain employs TRBV6-1 and TRBJ1-2, with 9 positions matching TRBD1. Germline assignment: CDR1 MNHNS and CDR2 SASEGT. This CDR3 has 13 amino acids. Germline trimming cut 6 bases from V and 8 bases from J; bases unmatched to any gene: 7. CDR3 in DNA: TGTGCCAGCAGCAAACAGGGGGCAGGGGGCTACACCTTC. Translating it yields CASSKQGAGGYTF.

This clonotype was seen only a few times. J is TRBJ2-2 and V is TRBV5-1, with 11 nucleotides matching TRBD1. J lost 2 bases, V lost 4 bases, and 4 bases had no gene match. Per the germline V gene, CDR1 is SGHRS and CDR2 is YFSETQ. The CDR3 extends over 16 amino acids. CDR3 residues: CASSQRTGGNTGELFF. The CDR3 bases are TGCGCCAGCAGCCAAAGGACAGGGGGCAACACCGGGGAGCTGTTTTTT.

This clonotype was detected ten times or more. The chain combines TRBV2 with TRBJ2-7; 9 nucleotides align to TRBD1. Germline V gene lookup returns CDR1 SNHLY and CDR2 FYNNEI. The V gene end was trimmed by 10 bases and the J gene end by 6 bases; junction bases not matched to a gene: 10. This CDR3 has 13 residues. CDR3 sequence (DNA): TGTGCCACCCGACAGGGGGAAATTGGCGAGCAGTACGTC. Its protein product is CATRQGEIGEQYV.

The gene calls are TRBV27 and TRBJ2-1, with D possibly TRBD2 on 5 matching bases. The CDR3 is 14 amino acids. Between the trimmed V and J ends, which lost 10 bases and 0 bases, there was a span of 13 bases. Looked up from germline, CDR1 is MNHEY and CDR2 is SMNVEV (reference sequence). CDR3 sequence (DNA): TGTGCCACCCTATACGGGAACTCCTACAATGAGCAGTTCTTC. It encodes CATLYGNSYNEQFF.

This clonotype was seen repeatedly, ten times or more. The chain is built from TRBV5-1 and TRBJ2-5; D not certain. Germline CDR1 reads SGHRS; CDR2 reads YFSETQ. The CDR3 is 13 residues long. V lost 4 bases to trimming and J lost 3 bases, with 10 bases between them. The DNA for the CDR3 is TGCGCCAGCAGCACCATGACCGAAGAGACCCAGTACTTC. As protein: CASSTMTEETQYF.

This clonotype was seen many times. The rearrangement joins TRBV14 to TRBJ1-6, with 10 bases identical to TRBD1. The CDR3 has 15 residues. Germline V CDR1 and CDR2: SGHDN, FVKESK. V shed 2 bases and J 15 bases; nucleotides not matched to a gene: 10. The CDR3 loop reads CASSQTGTGALLLHF. CDR3 DNA: TGTGCCAGCAGCCAAACCGGGACAGGGGCGCTACTCCTCCACTTT.

This chain uses TRBV20-1 with TRBJ2-5; 8 nucleotides line up with TRBD2. Germline CDR1 DFQATT, CDR2 SNEGSKA (reference sequence). The CDR3 sequence is 12 residues long. With V trimmed by 6 bases and J by 5 bases, 5 bases remained unmatched. CDR3 region: CSAISGSETQYF. Written as DNA, the CDR3 is TGCAGTGCAATAAGCGGGAGTGAGACCCAGTACTTC.

Many counts were recorded for this clonotype. The chain links TRBV12-3 or TRBV12-4 to TRBJ1-6; D uncertain. The CDR3 loop spans 13 amino acids. Trimming shortened V by 10 bases and J by 6 bases, and 13 bases separated the two germline ends. CDR3 region: CATARDINSPLHF. CDR3 sequence (DNA): TGTGCCACCGCGAGGGATATTAATTCACCCCTCCACTTT.

A remark on this clonotype: A clone one base away is much larger, so this may be a read error. This chain links TRBV12-3 or TRBV12-4 with TRBJ2-1; 16 bases agree with TRBD2. The length of the CDR3 is 17 residues. The CDR3 region has the DNA TGTGCCACCGGGACTAGCGGGGGGGGGAGCTCCTACAATAAGCAGTTCTTC. Residues: CATGTSGGGSSYNKQFF.

This clonotype was counted ten times or more. This rearrangement joins TRBV4-1 to TRBJ1-5; TRBD1 is a possible D gene (6 bases). Germline V gene sequence: CDR1 MGHRA, CDR2 YSYEKL. Trimming cost V 3 bases and J 7 bases, with 16 bases left between them. The length of the CDR3 is 15 residues. CDR3 in amino acids: CASSHQNRVDQPQHF. The CDR3 DNA follows: TGCGCCAGCAGCCACCAAAACAGGGTCGACCAGCCCCAGCATTTT.

This clonotype occurred a few times. The V and J genes are TRBV5-1 and TRBJ1-5, with D perhaps TRBD1 (6 bases). This CDR3 spans 15 amino acids. CDR1 SGHRS and CDR2 YFSETQ come from the germline V gene. V was pared by 1 base and J by 0 bases, with 8 bases between. The DNA of the CDR3 is TGCGCCAGCAGCTTGTCAGGGGTTAGCAATCAGCCCCAGCATTTT. Amino acids: CASSLSGVSNQPQHF.

A few counts support this clonotype. This chain joins TRBV20-1 and TRBJ2-1, with TRBD2 matching over 9 bases. The CDR3 loop spans 15 amino acids. Germline values: CDR1 DFQATT, CDR2 SNEGSKA (reference sequence). V shed 4 bases, J shed 7 bases, and the junction held 11 bases outside the gene matches. CDR3 protein: CSAIEEGLALNEQFF. The CDR3, as DNA: TGCAGTGCTATAGAGGAGGGACTAGCTCTGAATGAGCAGTTCTTC.

The chain carries TRBV5-1 and TRBJ2-7; D unclear. The CDR3 is made up of 14 amino acids. V shed 4 bases and J shed 0 bases, with 11 bases lying between them. CDR1 is SGHRS, CDR2 YFSETQ, per germline. CDR3 sequence (DNA): TGCGCCAGCAGCCTTGGATCCAGCTCCTACGAGCAGTACTTC. This gives the protein CASSLGSSSYEQYF.

This clonotype has a handful of counts. V is TRBV5-1 and J is TRBJ2-1; 9 bases map to TRBD2. Germline CDR1 and CDR2: SGHRS and YFSETQ. CDR3 length equals 15 residues. V dropped 2 bases and J dropped 9; count of bases not matched to a gene: 9. The CDR3 DNA reads as TGCGCCAGCAGCTTAGGGACTAGCTTCGGTAGTGAGCAGTTCTTC. Translation: CASSLGTSFGSEQFF.

This clonotype was counted between two and nine times. The chain is built from TRBV9 and TRBJ2-7, with 9 positions matching TRBD1. Losses at the gene ends were 4 bases for V and 2 bases for J; bases not matched to a gene: 7. Per germline, CDR1 SGDLS and CDR2 YYNGEE. This CDR3 comprises 15 residues. CDR3 residues: CASSRAGTGTYEQYF. The CDR3 coding sequence is TGTGCCAGCAGCCGGGCCGGGACAGGGACCTACGAGCAGTACTTC.

The chain couples TRBV12-5 to TRBJ2-1, with a tentative D call TRBD2 (6 bases). The CDR3 has 14 residues. Germline CDR1 reads LGHNT; CDR2 reads FRNRAP. V was cut by 4 bases and J by 3 bases, with 10 bases left in between. CDR3 DNA sequence: TGTGCTAGTGGTTCGCCGACTAGCTACAATGAGCAGTTCTTC. Protein product: CASGSPTSYNEQFF. Together with reference TRBV12-5 and TRBJ2-1, the CDR3 gives the full variable domain: DARVTQTPRHKVTEMGQEVTMRCQPILGHNTVFWYRQTMMQGLELLAYFRNRAPLDDSGMPKDRFSAEMPDATLATLKIQPSEPRDSAVYFCASGSPTSYNEQFFGPGTRLTVL.